One and the same sample provided the 2 T cell receptor beta chains below, sequenced in a study of graft-versus-host responses after intestinal transplantation. Repertoires were generated with immunoSEQ multiplex PCR, while TCRdb's copy carries only in-frame clones and drops some. This sample has tens of thousands of clones; 84% occur once, and the top ten carry 0.39%. No antigen is known for these receptors. The material was unstimulated CD4+ T cells sorted from spleen or lymph node cells, obtained before transplant. These receptor sequences come from a human donor who was the organ donor for an intestinal transplant.

The chain has TRBV11-2 and TRBJ2-2; 7 nucleotides line up with TRBD1. Unmatched junction bases numbered 4, after V lost 0 bases and J lost 0 bases. The CDR3 is made up of 17 amino acids. From germline, CDR1 is SGHAT and CDR2 FQNNGV. In DNA form, the CDR3 reads TGTGCCAGCAGCTTAGATGGGCAGGGGGCGAACACCGGGGAGCTGTTTTTT. Amino acids: CASSLDGQGANTGELFF.

The chain links TRBV6-1 to TRBJ2-7; TRBD1 agrees at 7 bases. Per germline, CDR1 MNHNS and CDR2 SASEGT. The CDR3 has 15 residues. The ends lost 4 bases at V and 6 bases at J; junction bases unmatched: 12. CDR3 in amino acids: CASSANRGRFSEQYV. As DNA, the CDR3 is TGTGCCAGCAGTGCCAACAGGGGACGGTTTTCCGAGCAGTACGTC.